This is a list of T cell receptor beta chains from one sample in a study of blood T cell repertoires in COVID-19. TCRdb keeps only in-frame clones here, not all; method: immunoSEQ multiplex PCR. The table lists under 200,000 clones, 80% to 85% of them singletons. Material for sequencing was peripheral blood. All receptors derive from a man aged 18 to 30 with active or convalescent COVID-19. Both conserved end residues are part of each CDR3. The D gene is left open where the match is weak. Size values are once, few and many counts, or a class for expanded clones, and some rows have none.

D gene: TRBD2; V gene: TRBV28; J gene: TRBJ2-2; clone size: .; CDR3 DNA: TGTGCCAGCAGTTCGGGGGGACTCAACACCGGGGAGCTGTTTTTT; CDR3 protein: CASSSGGLNTGELFF
D gene: TRBD1; V gene: TRBV10-1; J gene: TRBJ2-7; clone size: once; CDR3 DNA: TGCGCCAGCAGTGACCCCCGGACAGGAAGCTCCTACGAGCAGTACTTC; CDR3 protein: CASSDPRTGSSYEQYF
D gene: .; V gene: TRBV5-6; J gene: TRBJ1-2; clone size: .; CDR3 DNA: TGTGCCAGCAGCCCAGACAGAAACTATGGCTACACCTTC; CDR3 protein: CASSPDRNYGYTF
D gene: .; V gene: TRBV5-6; J gene: TRBJ2-7; clone size: .; CDR3 DNA: TGTGCCAGCAGCTTGCCTGCAGCGGGCGAGCAGTACTTC; CDR3 protein: CASSLPAAGEQYF
D gene: TRBD1; V gene: TRBV7-8; J gene: TRBJ1-6; clone size: .; CDR3 DNA: TGTGCCAGCAGCCCGCAGGCCTTCGGGACAGGGTATAATTCACCCCTCCACTTT; CDR3 protein: CASSPQAFGTGYNSPLHF
D gene: .; V gene: TRBV5-1; J gene: TRBJ2-1; clone size: .; CDR3 DNA: TGCGCCAGCAGCTTGAGCAGGGGCCAGGGGAATGAGCAGTTCTTC; CDR3 protein: CASSLSRGQGNEQFF
D gene: TRBD2; V gene: TRBV14; J gene: TRBJ2-1; clone size: .; CDR3 DNA: TGTGCCAGCAGCCCCTTCGGGCTAGCGGGAGTAGGGCGCTCCTACAATGAGCAGTTCTTC; CDR3 protein: CASSPFGLAGVGRSYNEQFF
D gene: .; V gene: TRBV6-4; J gene: TRBJ1-2; clone size: .; CDR3 DNA: TGTGCCAGCAGTCTAGACTTGGGCTATGGCTACACCTTC; CDR3 protein: CASSLDLGYGYTF
D gene: TRBD1; V gene: TRBV28; J gene: TRBJ1-2; clone size: .; CDR3 DNA: TGTGCCAGCAGTTTAGGGACAGGGGATGGCTACACCTTC; CDR3 protein: CASSLGTGDGYTF
D gene: TRBD1; V gene: TRBV29-1; J gene: TRBJ1-1; clone size: .; CDR3 DNA: TGCAGCGTTGAAAACAGGGGGTCGACCACTGAAGCTTTCTTT; CDR3 protein: CSVENRGSTTEAFF
D gene: .; V gene: TRBV19; J gene: TRBJ1-5; clone size: .; CDR3 DNA: TGTGCCAGTAAAGGAACAGAGGGTTATTCGAGGAGCAATCAGCCCCAGCATTTT; CDR3 protein: CASKGTEGYSRSNQPQHF
D gene: .; V gene: TRBV6-5; J gene: TRBJ1-5; clone size: .; CDR3 DNA: TGTGCCAGCAGTCCGGGGGGGGGCAGCAATCAGCCCCAGCATTTT; CDR3 protein: CASSPGGGSNQPQHF
D gene: TRBD2; V gene: TRBV7-2; J gene: TRBJ2-5; clone size: .; CDR3 DNA: TGTGCCAGCAGCTTAGCAGGGCTAGCGGGGATCCTGCCCCAAGAGACCCAGTACTTC; CDR3 protein: CASSLAGLAGILPQETQYF
D gene: .; V gene: TRBV4-1; J gene: TRBJ1-3; clone size: .; CDR3 DNA: TGCGCCAGCAGCCAAGAGGCCCGGCGGGGGAGCTCTGGAAACACCATATATTTT; CDR3 protein: CASSQEARRGSSGNTIYF
D gene: .; V gene: TRBV2; J gene: TRBJ2-7; clone size: few; CDR3 DNA: TGTGCCAGCAGTCTAGCGCCAAACTCCTACGAGCAGTACTTC; CDR3 protein: CASSLAPNSYEQYF
D gene: TRBD2; V gene: TRBV6-4; J gene: TRBJ2-1; clone size: .; CDR3 DNA: TGTGCCAGCAGTGACGCCACTAGCGGGATCAATGAGCAGTTCTTC; CDR3 protein: CASSDATSGINEQFF
D gene: TRBD1; V gene: TRBV28; J gene: TRBJ1-5; clone size: once; CDR3 DNA: TGTGCCAGCAGTAGGGACAGGGGCCTCAATCAGCCCCAGCATTTT; CDR3 protein: CASSRDRGLNQPQHF
D gene: TRBD2; V gene: TRBV27; J gene: TRBJ2-5; clone size: once; CDR3 DNA: TGTGCCAGCAGTGGTCTCGGGAGGGGGGAAGAGACCCAGTACTTC; CDR3 protein: CASSGLGRGEETQYF
D gene: TRBD1; V gene: TRBV19; J gene: TRBJ2-1; clone size: .; CDR3 DNA: TGTGCCAGTAGTGGGCGGACAGGGTCCTACAATGAGCAGTTCTTC; CDR3 protein: CASSGRTGSYNEQFF
D gene: .; V gene: TRBV5-4; J gene: TRBJ1-3; clone size: .; CDR3 DNA: TGTGCCAGCAGCTTGGCTCCGGGAAGTGGAAACACCATATATTTT; CDR3 protein: CASSLAPGSGNTIYF
D gene: TRBD2; V gene: TRBV4-1; J gene: TRBJ2-1; clone size: .; CDR3 DNA: TGCGCCAGCAGCCAAACTAGCGGGGGGAGCTCCTACAATGAGCAGTTCTTC; CDR3 protein: CASSQTSGGSSYNEQFF
D gene: .; V gene: TRBV6-4; J gene: TRBJ2-2; clone size: .; CDR3 DNA: TGTGCCAGCAGTGCCCAGCCGGGACTTAACACCGGGGAGCTGTTTTTT; CDR3 protein: CASSAQPGLNTGELFF
D gene: TRBD1; V gene: TRBV5-8; J gene: TRBJ2-7; clone size: .; CDR3 DNA: TGTGCCAGCAGCACCGGGACAGGAAGCTCCTACGAGCAGTACTTC; CDR3 protein: CASSTGTGSSYEQYF
D gene: TRBD1; V gene: TRBV7-6; J gene: TRBJ1-1; clone size: .; CDR3 DNA: TGTGCCAGCAGCTCCGACAGGGCTGAAGCTTTCTTT; CDR3 protein: CASSSDRAEAFF
D gene: TRBD1; V gene: TRBV6-4; J gene: TRBJ2-1; clone size: .; CDR3 DNA: TGTGCCAGCAGTGCATTTTGGGACAGTTACAATGAGCAGTTCTTC; CDR3 protein: CASSAFWDSYNEQFF
D gene: .; V gene: TRBV5-4; J gene: TRBJ1-1; clone size: .; CDR3 DNA: TGTGCCAGCAGCCGGCCGGGGAGTCACACTGAAGCTTTCTTT; CDR3 protein: CASSRPGSHTEAFF
D gene: .; V gene: TRBV13; J gene: TRBJ1-3; clone size: .; CDR3 DNA: TGTGCCAGCAGCTTAGGCAGGGGCTCTGGAAACACCATATATTTT; CDR3 protein: CASSLGRGSGNTIYF
D gene: .; V gene: TRBV6-1; J gene: TRBJ1-2; clone size: .; CDR3 DNA: TGTGCCAGCAGTGAAAGGACAGATTACTATGGCTACACCTTC; CDR3 protein: CASSERTDYYGYTF
D gene: .; V gene: TRBV10-3; J gene: TRBJ1-1; clone size: once; CDR3 DNA: TGTGCCATCAGTGAGTTGGGCAGCTCTGAAGCTTTCTTT; CDR3 protein: CAISELGSSEAFF
D gene: .; V gene: TRBV18; J gene: TRBJ1-2; clone size: once; CDR3 DNA: TGTGCCAGCTCACCTACCGGGCCGGGGGATGGCTACACCTTC; CDR3 protein: CASSPTGPGDGYTF
D gene: .; V gene: TRBV5-5; J gene: TRBJ2-1; clone size: .; CDR3 DNA: TGTGCCAGCAGCTTCGTCCTCTACAATGAGCAGTTCTTC; CDR3 protein: CASSFVLYNEQFF
D gene: TRBD1; V gene: TRBV2; J gene: TRBJ1-3; clone size: once; CDR3 DNA: TGTGCCAGCAGTGAAGCAGGGGGCTATGGAAACACCATATATTTT; CDR3 protein: CASSEAGGYGNTIYF
D gene: TRBD1; V gene: TRBV19; J gene: TRBJ2-3; clone size: .; CDR3 DNA: TGTGCCAGTAGTCCGCAGGGGGTTCCAGATACGCAGTATTTT; CDR3 protein: CASSPQGVPDTQYF
D gene: TRBD1; V gene: TRBV19; J gene: TRBJ2-3; clone size: .; CDR3 DNA: TGTGCCAGTAGTAGCAGGGGGCAGGCAGATACGCAGTATTTT; CDR3 protein: CASSSRGQADTQYF